The 24 T cell receptor beta chains presented below share a single source sample, sequenced in a study of T-cell reconstitution after alpha-beta-depleted transplantation in children. Unique molecular identifiers tagged the TCRbeta library. TCRdb passed the PCR reads through MiXCR, listing each CDR3 protein once. This table holds 29,000 or so distinct CDR3 sequences, roughly 6% found once. The input for sequencing was PBMCs, mostly from graft donor cells, taken 180 days after TCRalphabeta/CD19-depleted stem cell transplant. The receptors stem from a male patient aged 5 to 17 who had a stem cell transplant for acute myeloid leukemia, so the T cells may come from the graft donor.

This clonotype was found many times. The rearrangement joins TRBV7-2 to TRBJ2-2; TRBD1 or TRBD2 may be the D gene (5 bases each). The CDR3 covers 18 residues. Looked up from germline, CDR1 is SGHTA and CDR2 is FQGNSA. Deletions cut 6 bases from V and 3 bases from J, with 23 bases between. The CDR3 is CASRRIIGQGVHTGELFF. CDR3 sequence (DNA): TGTGCCAGCAGGCGAATCATCGGGCAGGGAGTTCACACCGGGGAGCTGTTTTTT.

This clonotype was picked up many times. The chain joins TRBV20-1 to TRBJ2-1; no clear D gene. Per germline, CDR1 DFQATT and CDR2 SNEGSKA (reference sequence). V shed 5 bases and J shed 9 bases, with 11 bases lying between them. This CDR3 has 11 residues. CDR3 amino acids: CSAPSGREQFF. CDR3 DNA sequence: TGCAGTGCTCCTTCTGGCCGTGAGCAGTTCTTC.

The table lists this clonotype with many counts. This chain connects TRBV6-2 or TRBV6-3 to TRBJ2-3; TRBD2 aligns across 11 bases. With 6 bases clipped from V and 6 bases from J, the junction kept 11 bases outside the gene matches. The CDR3 loop spans 16 amino acids. CDR1 and CDR2 (germline): MNHEY, SVGEGT. Here the CDR3 DNA reads TGTGCCAGCAGCGATCCTAGCGGGAGGCAAGGGGATACGCAGTATTTT. Translated, it gives CASSDPSGRQGDTQYF.

Remarks on this clonotype: No DNA is shown, since the ends of the CDR3 on it are uncertain; the CDR3 is the one TCRdb lists. The chain uses TRBV18 and TRBJ1-3. Germline CDR1 is KGHSH and CDR2 is LQKENI. The CDR3 contains 20 residues when both ends are counted. CDR3 in amino acids: CASSPFGEGRLTRSGNTIYF.

This clonotype was seen ten or more times. J is TRBJ2-7 and V is TRBV4-3, with D perhaps matching TRBD2 (5 bases). V dropped 3 bases and J dropped 1 base, with 16 bases sitting between them. Germline V gives CDR1 LGHNA, CDR2 YSLEER. The CDR3 runs to 16 residues. The CDR3, as DNA: TGCGCCAGCAGCCAGAGCTCCGCAGGACTTTCCTACGAGCAGTACTTC. It codes for CASSQSSAGLSYEQYF.

This clonotype was found many times. The chain links TRBV20-1 to TRBJ1-6, with 7 positions matching TRBD1. This CDR3 has 14 residues. CDR1 DFQATT and CDR2 SNEGSKA come from the germline V gene (reference sequence). J lost 9 bases, V lost 6 bases, and 11 bases had no gene match. CDR3 in DNA: TGCAGTGCCTCGACAGGGTCCAAGAGTTCACCCCTCCACTTT. Protein: CSASTGSKSSPLHF.

In this sample, this clonotype turned up many times. The genes are TRBV25-1 and TRBJ1-1; TRBD1 matches at 7 bases. V was clipped by 1 base and J by 4 bases; unmatched bases: 3. The CDR3 runs to 14 residues. The V gene's germline CDR1 is MGHDK and CDR2 SYGVNS. This CDR3 is CASSEWTGGTEAFF. The CDR3 DNA follows: TGTGCCAGCAGTGAATGGACAGGAGGCACTGAAGCTTTCTTT.

This clonotype has a count of ten or more. The CDR3 DNA sequence: TGTGCCAGCAGCTTAAGACAGGGATTACAGCCCCAGCATTTT. This gives the protein CASSLRQGLQPQHF. The chain recombines TRBV13 with TRBJ1-5; 7 positions agree with TRBD1. CDR3 length: 14 residues. The germline V gene encodes CDR1 PRHDT and CDR2 FYEKMQ (reference sequence). V was clipped by 2 bases and J by 7 bases; unmatched bases: 5. Together with reference TRBV13 and TRBJ1-5, the CDR3 gives the full variable domain: AAGVIQSPRHLIKEKRETATLKCYPIPRHDTVYWYQQGPGQDPQFLISFYEKMQSDKGSIPDRFSAQQFSDYHSELNMSSLELGDSALYFCASSLRQGLQPQHFGDGTRLSIL.

In its sample, this clonotype was seen many times. CDR3 sequence: CASRSLAAGETQYF. The CDR3 bases are TGTGCCAGCAGATCACTAGCGGCGGGAGAGACCCAGTACTTC. This chain joins TRBV6-5 and TRBJ2-5; TRBD2 matches 8 bases. The CDR3 sequence is 14 residues long. Germline assignment: CDR1 MNHEY and CDR2 SVGAGI. After removal of 6 bases from V and 4 bases from J, the junction contained 7 bases not matched to a gene.

This chain links TRBV30 with TRBJ2-3; tentative D call: TRBD2 (6 bases). V shed 2 bases and J shed 2 bases, with 17 bases lying between them. Germline V gene lookup returns CDR1 GTSNPN and CDR2 SVGIG (reference sequence). The CDR3 has 16 residues. The CDR3 region has the DNA TGTGCCTGGAGTCGGGGATCGGCGGGGACCACAGATACGCAGTATTTT. Encoded protein: CAWSRGSAGTTDTQYF. Full variable domain (outside the CDR3, taken from reference TRBV30 and TRBJ2-3): SQTIHQWPATLVQPVGSPLSLECTVEGTSNPNLYWYRQAAGRGLQLLFYSVGIGQISSEVPQNLSASRPQDRQFILSSKKLLLSDSGFYLCAWSRGSAGTTDTQYFGPGTRLTVL.

This clonotype was observed at least ten times. J is TRBJ1-3 and V is TRBV29-1; TRBD1 might be the D (5 bases). Germline CDR1 and CDR2: SQVTM and ANQGSEA. The CDR3 totals 12 residues. V was pared by 6 bases and J by 4 bases, with 10 bases between. The CDR3 nucleotides are TGCAGCGTATATGCAGGGGGAAACACCATATATTTT. Protein product: CSVYAGGNTIYF.

This clonotype was detected ten times or more. This chain joins TRBV5-4 and TRBJ2-2; the match to TRBD1 covers 9 bases. Trimming at V came to 5 bases and at J to 4 bases, leaving 3 bases not matched to a gene. Germline loops: CDR1 SGHNT, CDR2 YYREEE (reference sequence). This CDR3 is built from 14 residues. The CDR3 sequence: CASSGTGPTGELFF. DNA for the CDR3: TGTGCCAGCAGTGGGACAGGGCCCACCGGGGAGCTGTTTTTT.

This clonotype was picked up many times. J is TRBJ1-2 and V is TRBV20-1; TRBD1 might be the D (5 bases). Trimming pared 3 bases from V and 8 bases from J, leaving 22 bases between. This CDR3 has 15 amino acids. The germline CDR1 and CDR2 sequences are DFQATT and SNEGSKA (reference sequence). The CDR3 DNA is TGCAGTGCTAGCCCCAACGGCGGGGCCTTGGGAGGCTACACCTTC. Translation: CSASPNGGALGGYTF.

This clonotype appeared many times. The chain uses TRBV29-1 and TRBJ2-2; 10 bases are shared with TRBD2. CDR1 SQVTM and CDR2 ANQGSEA come from the germline V gene. Germline trimming cut 5 bases from V and 5 bases from J; bases unmatched to any gene: 2. The CDR3 has 13 residues. DNA of the CDR3: TGCAGCGTTCGAGCGGGAGGGACCGGGGAGCTGTTTTTT. Residues: CSVRAGGTGELFF.

This clonotype was seen repeatedly, ten times or more. The CDR3 protein is CASRAGTGNQPQHF. CDR3 coding DNA: TGTGCCAGCAGGGCGGGGACGGGCAATCAGCCCCAGCATTTT. The V gene is TRBV12-3 or TRBV12-4, the J gene TRBJ1-5; TRBD1 might be the D (5 bases). There are 14 residues in the CDR3. Trimming left V 6 bases short and J 2 bases short, with 11 bases between.

There are many counts of this clonotype. As DNA, the CDR3 is TGTGCCAGCAGCTTAGCCGGAGGACAGAATTCACCCCTCCACTTT. Encoded protein: CASSLAGGQNSPLHF. The chain uses TRBV7-8 and TRBJ1-6; a weak D match, TRBD1 (6 bases). Germline V lookup: CDR1 SGHVS, CDR2 FQNEAQ. Trimming removed 0 bases from V and 7 bases from J, with 10 bases in between. The CDR3 is 15 amino acids.

This clonotype was seen at least ten times. This chain joins TRBV29-1 and TRBJ2-4, with 10 positions matching TRBD2. This CDR3 has 13 residues. J was trimmed by 6 bases and V by 7 bases; bases with no gene match: 6. CDR1 SQVTM and CDR2 ANQGSEA come from the germline V gene. The CDR3 is CSAATSGPNIQYF. The CDR3 nucleotides are TGCAGCGCCGCGACTAGCGGGCCAAACATTCAGTACTTC. Full variable domain (outside the CDR3, taken from reference TRBV29-1 and TRBJ2-4): SAVISQKPSRDICQRGTSLTIQCQVDSQVTMMFWYRQQPGQSLTLIATANQGSEATYESGFVIDKFPISRPNLTFSTLTVSNMSPEDSSIYLCSAATSGPNIQYFGAGTRLSVL.

This clonotype has ten or more counts. The chain recombines TRBV28 with TRBJ2-7; 9 bases map to TRBD2. Trimming took 6 bases from V and 0 from J; bases not matched to a gene: 3. The CDR3 extends over 14 amino acids. Germline V CDR1 and CDR2: MDHEN, SYDVKM. The CDR3, as DNA: TGTGCCAGCAGAAGTAGCGGGAGCTCCTACGAGCAGTACTTC. Its protein product is CASRSSGSSYEQYF.

Ten or more counts support this clonotype. V is TRBV12-3 or TRBV12-4 and J is TRBJ2-7, with 7 bases matching TRBD1. This CDR3 region has 15 residues. V was clipped by 3 bases and J by 3 bases; unmatched bases: 8. The CDR3 is CASSFKRAGGYEQYF. CDR3 sequence (DNA): TGTGCCAGCAGTTTTAAGAGAGCAGGGGGCTACGAGCAGTACTTC.

Ten or more counts support this clonotype. V is TRBV7-9 and J is TRBJ2-7; tentative D call: TRBD2 (5 bases). CDR3 size: 15 residues. Germline CDR1 reads SEHNR; CDR2 reads FQNEAQ (reference sequence). V was trimmed by 3 bases and J by 5 bases, leaving 17 bases between them. The CDR3 loop reads CASSFWVGLVHEQYF. In DNA form, the CDR3 reads TGTGCCAGCAGCTTCTGGGTTGGACTTGTCCACGAGCAGTACTTC.

This clonotype was observed many times. The rearrangement uses TRBV20-1 and TRBJ2-3; 9 bases match TRBD1. CDR1 DFQATT and CDR2 SNEGSKA come from the germline V gene (reference sequence). The CDR3 has 14 residues. J was trimmed by 4 bases and V by 6 bases; bases with no gene match: 8. CDR3 loop: CSAQDRGGADTQYF. As DNA, the CDR3 is TGCAGTGCCCAGGACAGGGGCGGGGCAGATACGCAGTATTTT.

In this sample, this clonotype turned up many times. The J gene is TRBJ1-3, the V gene TRBV6-5; 7 nucleotides agree with TRBD1. CDR1 and CDR2 (germline): MNHEY, SVGAGI. The junction had 5 bases not matched to a gene; V was cut back by 6 bases and J by 0 bases. This CDR3 has 15 amino acids. In DNA form, the CDR3 reads TGTGCCAGCAGCTTGCAGGGGGTCTCTGGAAACACCATATATTTT. Its protein product is CASSLQGVSGNTIYF.

There are many counts of this clonotype. This chain uses TRBV6-2 or TRBV6-3 with TRBJ1-4; 9 bases fit TRBD1. The V and J ends lost 5 bases and 7 bases, in that order; junction bases with no gene match: 8. The CDR3 loop spans 15 amino acids. CDR1 and CDR2 (germline): MNHEY, SVGEGT. The CDR3 here is CASSAAGTGREKLFF. As DNA, the CDR3 is TGTGCCAGCAGTGCCGCCGGGACAGGGCGTGAAAAACTGTTTTTT.

This clonotype was found many times. The chain couples TRBV2 to TRBJ2-6; perhaps TRBD1 as D (5 bases). Germline V gives CDR1 SNHLY, CDR2 FYNNEI. Trimming cost V 3 bases and J 4 bases, with 10 bases left between them. There are 15 residues in the CDR3. CDR3 protein: CASSDRTTGANVLTF. DNA for the CDR3: TGTGCCAGCAGTGATAGGACAACCGGGGCCAACGTCCTGACTTTC.